These T cell receptor beta chains were read from a single sample in a study of T-cell memory formation after mild COVID-19. One entry per CDR3 protein, called by TCRdb with MiXCR from the 5' RACE reads. This table has 250,000 to 350,000 distinct CDR3 sequences, about a sixth appearing once. The source material was PBMCs or a T cell subset sorted from them (not recorded which). These receptors all stem from a man aged 18 to 29 who had mild COVID-19 (a few samples of this study predate the infection). Cell type and time point are not known. Both conserved end residues are part of each CDR3. Fields, in order: V gene, D gene, clone size, J gene, CDR3 DNA, CDR3 protein. D genes are given only for firm matches. The size entry is marked missing in some rows and otherwise reads once, few, many or a size class.

V: TRBV6-2/TRBV6-3; D: .; size: .; J: TRBJ1-3; DNA: TGTGCCAGCAGACCGCAGGGGTCTGGAAACACCATATATTTT; CDR3: CASRPQGSGNTIYF
V: TRBV28; D: .; size: .; J: TRBJ1-1; DNA: TGTGCCAGCCTACCCTCAGGGGAGCCCTACACTGAAGCTTTCTTT; CDR3: CASLPSGEPYTEAFF
V: TRBV27; D: .; size: .; J: TRBJ1-1; DNA: TGTGCCAGCAGTCCAGAAGTGGAACGACAGAACACTGAAGCTTTCTTT; CDR3: CASSPEVERQNTEAFF
V: TRBV12-3/TRBV12-4; D: .; size: .; J: TRBJ2-2; DNA: TGTGCCAGCACCCGAAGCGGATACACCGGGGAGCTGTTTTTT; CDR3: CASTRSGYTGELFF
V: TRBV29-1; D: TRBD1; size: few; J: TRBJ2-7; DNA: TGCAGCGTTGTGCCAGGGGGAGATTGGGAGCAGTACTTC; CDR3: CSVVPGGDWEQYF
V: TRBV7-2; D: TRBD2; size: .; J: TRBJ2-2; DNA: TGTGCCAGCAGCTTGAGGGCGGGGGAGCGCGGGGAGCTGTTTTTT; CDR3: CASSLRAGERGELFF
V: TRBV20-1; D: TRBD2; size: .; J: TRBJ2-3; DNA: TGCAGTGCTAGAGATCGTAGCGGGGGGACAGATACGCAGTATTTT; CDR3: CSARDRSGGTDTQYF
V: TRBV7-2; D: TRBD1; size: .; J: TRBJ1-6; DNA: TGTGCCAGCAGCACCAGGGGGCTTGCAGAATCACCCCTCCACTTT; CDR3: CASSTRGLAESPLHF
V: TRBV7-8; D: TRBD2; size: few; J: TRBJ2-5; DNA: TGTGCCAGCAGCCACGGTAATAGCGGGGCACAAGAGACCCAGTACTTC; CDR3: CASSHGNSGAQETQYF
V: TRBV6-5; D: TRBD2; size: .; J: TRBJ2-3; DNA: TGTGCCAGCAGTTACATCGGACTAGCGGGAGGAGGGGATACGCAGTATTTT; CDR3: CASSYIGLAGGGDTQYF
V: TRBV4-1; D: .; size: .; J: TRBJ2-7; DNA: TGCGCCAGCAGCCAAGATCTTGGGGACGAGCAGTACTTC; CDR3: CASSQDLGDEQYF
V: TRBV12-3/TRBV12-4; D: .; size: many; J: TRBJ2-5; DNA: TGTGCCAGCAGGCAAGACAGGTACCAAGAGACCCAGTACTTC; CDR3: CASRQDRYQETQYF
V: TRBV12-3/TRBV12-4; D: .; size: .; J: TRBJ2-1; DNA: TGTGCCAGCAGTTTAGCCAGGGCGACTGGGCAGTTCTTC; CDR3: CASSLARATGQFF
V: TRBV12-3/TRBV12-4; D: .; size: few; J: TRBJ2-3; DNA: TGTGCCAGCAGCCCCCCCGTAAAGGCAGATACGCAGTATTTT; CDR3: CASSPPVKADTQYF
V: TRBV7-9; D: .; size: .; J: TRBJ2-3; DNA: TGTGCCAGCAGCTTACAGGGTACGCAGTATTTT; CDR3: CASSLQGTQYF
V: TRBV7-9; D: .; size: few; J: TRBJ2-2; DNA: TGTGCCAGCACGACGACCGAGACGAACACCGGGGAGCTGTTTTTT; CDR3: CASTTTETNTGELFF
V: TRBV7-2; D: TRBD1; size: few; J: TRBJ1-6; DNA: TGTGCCAGCAGCTCCCCGAGACAGGGGTTCTCACCCCTCCACTTT; CDR3: CASSSPRQGFSPLHF
V: TRBV9; D: .; size: .; J: TRBJ2-2; DNA: TGTGCCAGCAGCGAGTGGTGGGCACCGAACACCGGGGAGCTGTTTTTT; CDR3: CASSEWWAPNTGELFF
V: TRBV29-1; D: TRBD2; size: few; J: TRBJ2-1; DNA: TGCAGCGTTATTGGGACTAGCGGGGGATACAATGAGCAGTTCTTC; CDR3: CSVIGTSGGYNEQFF
V: TRBV24-1; D: .; size: few; J: TRBJ2-7; DNA: TGTGCCACCAGTGACCCCGACCGTGCCGTCGAGCAGTACTTC; CDR3: CATSDPDRAVEQYF
V: TRBV12-3/TRBV12-4; D: .; size: .; J: TRBJ1-5; DNA: TGTGCCAGCAGTTTTCCCGGGGGCAACCAGCCCCAGCATTTT; CDR3: CASSFPGGNQPQHF
V: TRBV9; D: .; size: few; J: TRBJ1-6; DNA: TGTGCCAGCAGCGTAGGACAATCAGGCTCACCCCTCCACTTT; CDR3: CASSVGQSGSPLHF
V: TRBV25-1; D: TRBD1; size: .; J: TRBJ1-1; DNA: TGTGCCAGCGGCCCAGGGGGATCGAGGAACACTGAAGCTTTCTTT; CDR3: CASGPGGSRNTEAFF
V: TRBV7-6; D: TRBD1; size: .; J: TRBJ1-2; DNA: TGTGCCAGCAGCTCAAACAGGGGAAACGATGGCTACACCTTC; CDR3: CASSSNRGNDGYTF
V: TRBV29-1; D: .; size: few; J: TRBJ2-6; DNA: TGCAGCTCCCTAGACGGCCTCTCTGGGGCCAACGTCCTGACTTTC; CDR3: CSSLDGLSGANVLTF
V: TRBV6-2/TRBV6-3; D: TRBD2; size: .; J: TRBJ2-2; DNA: TGTGCCAGCAGTCCGACCCCGGGGGGGAACACCGGGGAGCTGTTTTTT; CDR3: CASSPTPGGNTGELFF
V: TRBV11-2; D: .; size: .; J: TRBJ2-4; DNA: TGTGCCAGCACCAACAACCTAGCCAAAAACATTCAGTACTTC; CDR3: CASTNNLAKNIQYF
V: TRBV20-1; D: .; size: few; J: TRBJ2-2; DNA: TGCAGTGCTAGGGGACGGGACTCTTTTTTAGGGGAGCTGTTTTTT; CDR3: CSARGRDSFLGELFF
V: TRBV7-2; D: .; size: few; J: TRBJ1-1; DNA: TGTGCCAGCAGGATGGAAGGGCCAGGGAAGGGGAACACTGAAGCTTTCTTT; CDR3: CASRMEGPGKGNTEAFF
V: TRBV12-3/TRBV12-4; D: TRBD2; size: .; J: TRBJ2-5; DNA: TGTGCCAGCAGTTTCAGACTAGCGGGGGGGCCGGGGACCCAGTACTTC; CDR3: CASSFRLAGGPGTQYF
V: TRBV7-2; D: .; size: few; J: TRBJ2-3; DNA: TGTGCCAGCAGCTTCGCTTGGCTTTCATCGGGGCCTAGCACAGATACGCAGTATTTT; CDR3: CASSFAWLSSGPSTDTQYF
V: TRBV3-1; D: .; size: .; J: TRBJ1-1; DNA: TGTGCCAGCAGCCATGAGGACGGTGAAGCTTTCTTT; CDR3: CASSHEDGEAFF
V: TRBV20-1; D: TRBD2; size: few; J: TRBJ2-5; DNA: TGCAGTGCTAGCCAGACTAGCGGGGACCAAGAGACCCAGTACTTC; CDR3: CSASQTSGDQETQYF
V: TRBV7-2; D: TRBD1; size: few; J: TRBJ1-2; DNA: TGTGCCAGCAGCCTTTCACCGGGACAGGGCCCCCAGGGCTACACCTTC; CDR3: CASSLSPGQGPQGYTF
V: TRBV12-3/TRBV12-4; D: .; size: .; J: TRBJ2-7; DNA: TGTGCCAGCAGTTTAACGGGGGACGAGCAGTACTTC; CDR3: CASSLTGDEQYF
V: TRBV25-1; D: TRBD1; size: few; J: TRBJ1-4; DNA: TGTGCCAGCAGCCCGGGACAGCATAATGAAAAACTGTTTTTT; CDR3: CASSPGQHNEKLFF
V: TRBV6-5; D: TRBD1; size: few; J: TRBJ2-3; DNA: TGTGCCAGCAGTTACGCAGGACAGGGCACAGATACGCAGTATTTT; CDR3: CASSYAGQGTDTQYF
V: TRBV6-1; D: .; size: .; J: TRBJ2-3; DNA: TGTGCCAGCAGTGAGAGGCTGCCGGGGGGCACAGATACGCAGTATTTT; CDR3: CASSERLPGGTDTQYF
V: TRBV5-1; D: TRBD1; size: .; J: TRBJ1-2; DNA: TGCGCCAGCAGCCAACCCCCCACAGGGGCCTATGGCTACACCTTC; CDR3: CASSQPPTGAYGYTF
V: TRBV7-3; D: .; size: few; J: TRBJ2-2; DNA: TGTGCCAGCAGCTTAAGTGGGACCGTCAACACCGGGGAGCTGTTTTTT; CDR3: CASSLSGTVNTGELFF
V: TRBV20-1; D: .; size: few; J: TRBJ2-2; DNA: TGCAGTGCTAGCCTAGCCACGAACACCGGGGAGCTGTTTTTT; CDR3: CSASLATNTGELFF
V: TRBV4-1; D: .; size: once; J: TRBJ1-6; DNA: TGCGCCAGCAGCCAAAGGCAGGGAAATTCACCCCTCCACTTT; CDR3: CASSQRQGNSPLHF
V: TRBV5-1; D: .; size: .; J: TRBJ1-2; DNA: TGCGCCAGCAGCTTGGCCGGTGGAGTGTCAAATGGCTACACCTTC; CDR3: CASSLAGGVSNGYTF
V: TRBV4-3; D: .; size: .; J: TRBJ2-2; DNA: TGCGCCAGCAGCCAGCCCAAGGGCGGGGAGAGCACCGGGGAGCTGTTTTTT; CDR3: CASSQPKGGESTGELFF
V: TRBV7-2; D: .; size: few; J: TRBJ1-1; DNA: TGTGCCGGAGCGAGAGGGGGGCAGAACACTGAAGCTTTCTTT; CDR3: CAGARGGQNTEAFF
V: TRBV7-2; D: .; size: .; J: TRBJ1-3; DNA: TGTGCCAGCAGCGGCCTGGGGGTTTCAGGAAACACCATATATTTT; CDR3: CASSGLGVSGNTIYF
V: TRBV10-3; D: TRBD1; size: .; J: TRBJ1-6; DNA: TGTGCCATCAGTACGGGACAGTCCCCATCCGCATCACCCCTCCACTTT; CDR3: CAISTGQSPSASPLHF
V: TRBV7-8; D: .; size: few; J: TRBJ1-4; DNA: TGTGCCAGCAGCTACCGTTTGGGGGACCCGAATGAAAAACTGTTTTTT; CDR3: CASSYRLGDPNEKLFF
V: TRBV18; D: TRBD1; size: .; J: TRBJ1-1; DNA: TGTGCCAGCTCAGGACAGGTGGGGGACACTGAAGCTTTCTTT; CDR3: CASSGQVGDTEAFF
V: TRBV5-1; D: .; size: .; J: TRBJ2-7; DNA: TGCGCCAGCAGCTTGGCTCCCGTAAACTACGAGCAGTACTTC; CDR3: CASSLAPVNYEQYF
V: TRBV12-3/TRBV12-4; D: TRBD2; size: .; J: TRBJ2-2; DNA: TGTGCCAGCAGTCTTACTAGCGGGAGGAACACCGGGGAGCTGTTTTTT; CDR3: CASSLTSGRNTGELFF
V: TRBV4-2; D: .; size: few; J: TRBJ1-5; DNA: TGTGCCAGCAGCCAATATACATCTATGGGCAGGGGTGGTCAGCCCCAGCATTTT; CDR3: CASSQYTSMGRGGQPQHF
V: TRBV19; D: TRBD1; size: .; J: TRBJ1-5; DNA: TGTGCCAGTAGGTCCCGACAGGGCCTAAATCAGCCCCAGCATTTT; CDR3: CASRSRQGLNQPQHF
V: TRBV4-3; D: TRBD1; size: few; J: TRBJ1-1; DNA: TGCGCCAGCAGCCAAGAAGAAAGGACAGGGGGCTTAACTGAAGCTTTCTTT; CDR3: CASSQEERTGGLTEAFF
V: TRBV7-8; D: .; size: few; J: TRBJ2-1; DNA: TGTGCCAGCAGCCTCTACCGGTGGGGGGAAGCGGATGAGCAGTTCTTC; CDR3: CASSLYRWGEADEQFF
V: TRBV20-1; D: .; size: few; J: TRBJ1-4; DNA: TGCAGTGCGGGACTCCTAGCGAATGAAAAACTGTTTTTT; CDR3: CSAGLLANEKLFF
V: TRBV15; D: .; size: .; J: TRBJ1-2; DNA: TGTGCCACCAGCGACGGAGTCTATGGCTACACCTTC; CDR3: CATSDGVYGYTF
V: TRBV18; D: TRBD2; size: .; J: TRBJ2-3; DNA: TGTGCCAGCTCACCGGCTAGCGGGGGCCAGGATACGCAGTATTTT; CDR3: CASSPASGGQDTQYF
V: TRBV20-1; D: TRBD1; size: few; J: TRBJ1-2; DNA: TGCAGAGGGGAACAGGGGGCCTCCTATGGCTACACCTTC; CDR3: CRGEQGASYGYTF
V: TRBV5-1; D: .; size: .; J: TRBJ1-2; DNA: TGCGCCAGCAGCTTGGAGGGGAACACCTACTATGGCTACACCTTC; CDR3: CASSLEGNTYYGYTF